This entry lists 15 T cell receptor beta chains sequenced from one sample in a study of control samples from healthy donors and cancer patients. Profiled with immunoSEQ multiplex PCR; TCRdb holds only in-frame clones, not every one. The data show tens of thousands of clones, with approximately 90% seen just once and 1.5% to 2% held by the top ten. Sequencing input: PBMCs. The receptors shown here come from a man aged 40-55 years with colorectal cancer.

This chain links TRBV4-1 with TRBJ2-2, with a possible D match to TRBD2 (7 bases). There are 18 residues in the CDR3. The germline V and J ends were trimmed by 1 base and 6 bases, with 21 bases remaining between them. Germline loops: CDR1 MGHRA, CDR2 YSYEKL. The CDR3 nucleotides read TGCGCCAGCAGCCAAGGAGGAAAGGGGGAGGGCCTTTCCGGGGAGCTGTTTTTT. Residues: CASSQGGKGEGLSGELFF.

The chain carries TRBV27 and TRBJ2-2; no firm D call. Germline V gene sequence: CDR1 MNHEY, CDR2 SMNVEV (reference sequence). V was shortened by 0 bases and J by 4 bases, with 6 bases between the two germline ends. This CDR3 is 14 amino acids long. The CDR3 reads CASSLSARTGELFF. In DNA form, the CDR3 reads TGTGCCAGCAGTTTATCGGCCCGCACCGGGGAGCTGTTTTTT.

The chain is built from TRBV28 and TRBJ1-5; 11 bases are shared with TRBD1. Germline V CDR1 and CDR2: MDHEN, SYDVKM. V lost 2 bases to trimming and J lost 5 bases; unmatched junction nucleotides: 5. The CDR3 sequence is 16 residues long. The CDR3 nucleotides are TGTGCCAGCAGTTTAGTGTGGGGACAGGGGGATCAGCCCCAGCATTTT. It yields the protein CASSLVWGQGDQPQHF.

DNA for the CDR3: TGTGCCAGCAGGAAGCAGGGGGCGGAGGGTGAAAAACTGTTTTTT. Translation: CASRKQGAEGEKLFF. The chain joins TRBV5-6 to TRBJ1-4, with TRBD1 identical over 8 bases. Trimming at V came to 5 bases and at J to 7 bases, leaving 10 bases not matched to a gene. CDR3 length equals 15 residues. Germline V gene sequence: CDR1 SGHDT, CDR2 YYEEEE.

This chain links TRBV3-1 (or the pseudogene TRBV3-2) with TRBJ1-2, with no clear D. The germline gives CDR1 LGHDT, CDR2 YNNKEL (reference sequence). V was trimmed by 5 bases and J by 3 bases, leaving 10 bases between them. The CDR3 runs to 13 residues. In DNA, the CDR3 is TGTGCCAGCAGCGTAGGGTGGGACTATGGCTACACCTTC. Its protein product is CASSVGWDYGYTF.

The chain carries TRBV7-8 and TRBJ2-1, with TRBD2 identical over 8 bases. Per germline, CDR1 SGHVS and CDR2 FQNEAQ. The CDR3 has 16 amino acids. Trimming took 1 base from V and 5 from J; bases not matched to a gene: 7. Written as DNA, the CDR3 is TGTGCCAGCAGCTTAGTGCGCGGGAGGTTACACAATGAGCAGTTCTTC. It translates to CASSLVRGRLHNEQFF.

The genes are TRBV27 and TRBJ2-3; tentative D call: TRBD2 (6 bases). Trimming stripped 3 bases from V and 2 bases from J, with 15 bases between. Germline CDR1 is MNHEY and CDR2 is SMNVEV (reference sequence). CDR3 length equals 16 residues. CDR3 sequence reads: CASSFLGAGPTDTQYF. The CDR3 DNA reads as TGTGCCAGCAGTTTTCTTGGAGCGGGTCCCACAGATACGCAGTATTTT.

This chain connects TRBV5-4 to TRBJ2-7; 9 nucleotides match TRBD1. Losses at the gene ends were 0 bases for V and 6 bases for J; bases not matched to a gene: 10. This CDR3 is 16 amino acids long. Germline assignment: CDR1 SGHNT and CDR2 YYREEE (reference sequence). CDR3 protein: CASSLGPGQGSSEQYF. The CDR3 DNA reads as TGTGCCAGCAGCTTGGGGCCGGGACAGGGAAGTAGCGAGCAGTACTTC.

The chain uses TRBV10-3 and TRBJ1-1; D is unresolved. The V and J ends lost 3 bases and 7 bases respectively, with 15 bases between them. The CDR3 has 14 residues. The germline gives CDR1 ENHRY, CDR2 SYGVKD. Written as DNA, the CDR3 is TGTGCCATCAGTGACGGCCCGGGGTTAGGTGAAGCTTTCTTT. Amino acids: CAISDGPGLGEAFF.

In this sample, this clone turned up a few times. The chain recombines TRBV7-8 with TRBJ2-7; 9 bases are a match to TRBD2. Germline CDR1 and CDR2: SGHVS and FQNEAQ. The CDR3 extends over 17 amino acids. V lost 0 bases to trimming and J lost 2 bases; unmatched junction nucleotides: 8. The CDR3: CASSLALLAGLTYEQYF. The CDR3 nucleotides read TGTGCCAGCAGCTTAGCGCTGCTAGCGGGATTAACCTACGAGCAGTACTTC.

The CDR3 bases are TGTGCCAGTAGTATAACGAGAACTTACACTGAAGCTTTCTTT. Amino acids: CASSITRTYTEAFF. The chain couples TRBV19 to TRBJ1-1; D remains unclear. The CDR3 loop spans 14 amino acids. V lost 2 bases, J lost 3 bases, and 10 bases lay in between. Germline V lookup: CDR1 LNHDA, CDR2 SQIVND (reference sequence).

The chain has TRBV2 and TRBJ2-5; D remains ambiguous. There are 15 residues in the CDR3. Germline lookup yields CDR1 SNHLY and CDR2 FYNNEI. V was trimmed by 2 bases and J by 3 bases, leaving 13 bases between them. CDR3 sequence (DNA): TGTGCCAGCAGTGAAATTGTGACGGCGAAAGAGACCCAGTACTTC. Protein product: CASSEIVTAKETQYF.

The chain uses TRBV10-3 and TRBJ1-2; no firm D call. Germline assignment: CDR1 ENHRY and CDR2 SYGVKD. This CDR3 comprises 15 residues. Trimming shortened V by 1 base and J by 2 bases, and 11 bases separated the two germline ends. This CDR3 reads CAISEWRNTNYGYTF. CDR3 in DNA: TGTGCCATCAGTGAGTGGCGGAATACCAACTATGGCTACACCTTC.

This CDR3 reads CASSITTSNQPQHF. CDR3 sequence (DNA): TGTGCCAGTAGTATAACAACCAGCAATCAGCCCCAGCATTTT. The chain couples TRBV19 to TRBJ1-5; D uncertain. The CDR3 length is 14 residues. Deletions cut 2 bases from V and 1 base from J, with 6 bases between. Germline CDR1 reads LNHDA; CDR2 reads SQIVND (reference sequence).

This clone was observed a single time. J is TRBJ2-7 and V is TRBV5-4, with TRBD2 matching 9 bases. Germline values: CDR1 SGHNT, CDR2 YYREEE (reference sequence). The V and J ends lost 2 bases and 0 bases, in that order; junction bases with no gene match: 6. The CDR3 covers 16 residues. The CDR3 loop is CASSLGTSRYSYEQYF. CDR3 coding DNA: TGTGCCAGCAGCTTAGGGACTAGCCGTTACTCCTACGAGCAGTACTTC.